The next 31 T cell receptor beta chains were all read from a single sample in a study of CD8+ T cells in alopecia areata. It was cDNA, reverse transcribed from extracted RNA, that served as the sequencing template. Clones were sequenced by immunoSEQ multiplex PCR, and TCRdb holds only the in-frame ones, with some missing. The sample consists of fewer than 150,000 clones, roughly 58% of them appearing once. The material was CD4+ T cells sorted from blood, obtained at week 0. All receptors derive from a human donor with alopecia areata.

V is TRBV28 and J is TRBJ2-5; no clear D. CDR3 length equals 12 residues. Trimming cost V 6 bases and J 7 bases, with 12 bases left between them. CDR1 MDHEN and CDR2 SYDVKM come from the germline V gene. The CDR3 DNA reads TGTGCCAGCAGCCAATCAAGTGTGACCCAGTACTTC. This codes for CASSQSSVTQYF. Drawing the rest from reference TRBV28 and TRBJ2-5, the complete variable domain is DVKVTQSSRYLVKRTGEKVFLECVQDMDHENMFWYRQDPGLGLRLIYFSYDVKMKEKGDIPEGYSVSREKKERFSLILESASTNQTSMYLCASSQSSVTQYFGPGTRLLVL.

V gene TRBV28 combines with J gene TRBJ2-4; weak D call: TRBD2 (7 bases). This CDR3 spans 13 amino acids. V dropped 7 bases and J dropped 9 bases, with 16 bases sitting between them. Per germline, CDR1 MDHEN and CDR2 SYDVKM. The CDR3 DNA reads TGTGCCAGCAACCTGGGGGAGGGGGGCATTCAGTACTTC. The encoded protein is CASNLGEGGIQYF.

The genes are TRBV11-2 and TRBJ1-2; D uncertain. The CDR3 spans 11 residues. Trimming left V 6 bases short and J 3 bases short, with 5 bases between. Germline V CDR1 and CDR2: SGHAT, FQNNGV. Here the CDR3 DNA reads TGTGCCAGCAGTCGAGACTATGGCTACACCTTC. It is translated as CASSRDYGYTF.

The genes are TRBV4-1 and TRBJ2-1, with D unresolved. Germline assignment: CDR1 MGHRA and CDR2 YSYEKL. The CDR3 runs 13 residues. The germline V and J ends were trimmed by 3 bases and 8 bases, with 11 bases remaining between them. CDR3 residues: CASSHQEFYEQFF. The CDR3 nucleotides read TGCGCCAGCAGCCACCAGGAATTCTATGAGCAGTTCTTC.

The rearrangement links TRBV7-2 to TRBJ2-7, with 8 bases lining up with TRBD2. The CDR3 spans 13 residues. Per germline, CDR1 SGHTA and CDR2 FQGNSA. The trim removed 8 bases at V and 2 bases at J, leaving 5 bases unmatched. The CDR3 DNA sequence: TGTGCCAGCGGACGGGGGGGAACCTACGAGCAGTACTTC. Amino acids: CASGRGGTYEQYF.

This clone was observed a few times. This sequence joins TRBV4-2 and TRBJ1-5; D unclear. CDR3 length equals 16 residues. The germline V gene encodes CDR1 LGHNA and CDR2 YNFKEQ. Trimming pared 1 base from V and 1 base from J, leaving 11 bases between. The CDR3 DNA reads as TGTGCCAGCAGCCAAGGTTGGCGAGGGAGCAATCAGCCCCAGCATTTT. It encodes CASSQGWRGSNQPQHF.

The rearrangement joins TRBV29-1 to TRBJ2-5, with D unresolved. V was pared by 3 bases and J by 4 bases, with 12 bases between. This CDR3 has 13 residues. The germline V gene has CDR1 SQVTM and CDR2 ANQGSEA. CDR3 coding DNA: TGCAGCGTTGATCAGAGTTCCACAGAGACCCAGTACTTC. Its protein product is CSVDQSSTETQYF.

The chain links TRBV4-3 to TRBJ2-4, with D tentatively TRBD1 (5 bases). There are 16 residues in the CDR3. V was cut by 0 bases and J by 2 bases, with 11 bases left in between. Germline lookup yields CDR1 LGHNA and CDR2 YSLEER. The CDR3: CASSQDIAGTKNIQYF. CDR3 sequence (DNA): TGCGCCAGCAGCCAAGATATAGCAGGGACCAAAAACATTCAGTACTTC.

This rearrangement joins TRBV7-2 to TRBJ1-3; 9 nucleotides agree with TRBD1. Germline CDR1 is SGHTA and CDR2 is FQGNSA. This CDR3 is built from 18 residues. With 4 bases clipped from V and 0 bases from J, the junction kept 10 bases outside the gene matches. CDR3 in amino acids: CASSSRGQGPSSGNTIYF. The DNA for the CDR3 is TGTGCCAGCAGCTCGAGGGGACAGGGTCCGAGCTCTGGAAACACCATATATTTT. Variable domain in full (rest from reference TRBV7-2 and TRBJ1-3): GAGVSQSPSNKVTEKGKDVELRCDPISGHTALYWYRQSLGQGLEFLIYFQGNSAPDKSGLPSDRFSAERTGGSVSTLTIQRTQQEDSAVYLCASSSRGQGPSSGNTIYFGEGSWLTVV.

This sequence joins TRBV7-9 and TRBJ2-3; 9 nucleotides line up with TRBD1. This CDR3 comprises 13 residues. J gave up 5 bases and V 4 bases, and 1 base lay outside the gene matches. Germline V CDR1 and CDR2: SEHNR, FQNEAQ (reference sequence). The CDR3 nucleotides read TGTGCCAGCAGCTCGACAGGGGGAGATACGCAGTATTTT. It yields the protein CASSSTGGDTQYF.

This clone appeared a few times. CDR3 protein: CASNQGANLYEQYF. The CDR3 DNA follows: TGTGCCAGCAACCAGGGGGCGAATTTATACGAGCAGTACTTC. The V gene is TRBV25-1, the J gene TRBJ2-7, with 8 bases aligning to TRBD1. In germline, CDR1 is MGHDK, CDR2 SYGVNS. This CDR3 spans 14 amino acids. With 7 bases clipped from V and 4 bases from J, the junction kept 9 bases outside the gene matches.

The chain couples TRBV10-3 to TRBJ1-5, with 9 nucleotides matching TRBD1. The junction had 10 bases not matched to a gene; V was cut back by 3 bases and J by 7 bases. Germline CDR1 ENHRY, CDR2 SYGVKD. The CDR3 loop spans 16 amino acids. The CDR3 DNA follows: TGTGCCATCAGTGAAACGGGACAGGGAGGTGTGCAGCCCCAGCATTTT. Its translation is CAISETGQGGVQPQHF.

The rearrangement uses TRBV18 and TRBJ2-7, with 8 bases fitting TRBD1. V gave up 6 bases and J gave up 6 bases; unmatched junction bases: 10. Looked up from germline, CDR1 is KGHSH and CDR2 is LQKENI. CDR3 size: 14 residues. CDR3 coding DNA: TGTGCCAGCTCGGAGACAGGGGAAGGCGGCGAGCAGTACTTC. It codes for CASSETGEGGEQYF.

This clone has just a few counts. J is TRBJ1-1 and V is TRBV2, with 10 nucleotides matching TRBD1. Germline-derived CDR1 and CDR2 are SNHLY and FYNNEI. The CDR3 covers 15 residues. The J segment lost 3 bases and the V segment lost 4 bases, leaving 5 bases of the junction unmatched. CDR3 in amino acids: CASSVSGTGDTEAFF. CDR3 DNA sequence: TGTGCCAGCAGTGTTTCCGGGACAGGGGACACTGAAGCTTTCTTT.

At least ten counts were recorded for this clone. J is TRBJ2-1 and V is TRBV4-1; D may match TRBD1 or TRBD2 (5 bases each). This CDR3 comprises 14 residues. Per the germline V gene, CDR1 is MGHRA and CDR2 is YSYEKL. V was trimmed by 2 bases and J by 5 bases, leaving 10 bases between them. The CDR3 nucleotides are TGCGCCAGCAGCCAACCGGGACCCCACAATGAGCAGTTCTTC. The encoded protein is CASSQPGPHNEQFF.

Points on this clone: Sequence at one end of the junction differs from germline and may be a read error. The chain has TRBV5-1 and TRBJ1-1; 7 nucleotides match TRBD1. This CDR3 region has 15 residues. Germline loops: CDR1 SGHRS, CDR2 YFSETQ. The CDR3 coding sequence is TGTGCCAGCAGCCTAGGACAGGAGATGAACACTGAAGCTTTCTTT. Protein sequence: CASSLGQEMNTEAFF. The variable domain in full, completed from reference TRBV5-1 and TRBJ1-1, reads KAGVTQTPRYLIKTRGQQVTLSCSPISGHRSVSWYQQTPGQGLQFLFEYFSETQRNKGNFPGRFSGRQFSNSRSEMNVSTLELGDSALYLCASSLGQEMNTEAFFGQGTRLTVV.

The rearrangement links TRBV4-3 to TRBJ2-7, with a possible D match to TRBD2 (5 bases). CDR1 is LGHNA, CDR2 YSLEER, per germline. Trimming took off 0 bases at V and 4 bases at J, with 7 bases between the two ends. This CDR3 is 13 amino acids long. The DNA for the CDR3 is TGCGCCAGCAGCCAAGAGCGAGGGTACGAGCAGTACTTC. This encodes CASSQERGYEQYF.

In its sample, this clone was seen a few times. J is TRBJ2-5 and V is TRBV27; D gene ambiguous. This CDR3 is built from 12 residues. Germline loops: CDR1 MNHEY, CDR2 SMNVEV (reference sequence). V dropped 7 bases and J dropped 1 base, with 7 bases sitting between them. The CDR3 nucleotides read TGTGCCAGCAAAGGAGCCCAAGAGACCCAGTACTTC. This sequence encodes CASKGAQETQYF.

CDR3 in amino acids: CASSTRQTDTQYF. Here the CDR3 DNA reads TGTGCCAGCAGCACCAGACAGACAGATACGCAGTATTTT. The V call is TRBV9, the J call TRBJ2-3, with D tentatively TRBD1 (5 bases). Germline V gene sequence: CDR1 SGDLS, CDR2 YYNGEE. The CDR3 length is 13 residues. V gave up 4 bases and J gave up 3 bases, with 9 bases separating them.

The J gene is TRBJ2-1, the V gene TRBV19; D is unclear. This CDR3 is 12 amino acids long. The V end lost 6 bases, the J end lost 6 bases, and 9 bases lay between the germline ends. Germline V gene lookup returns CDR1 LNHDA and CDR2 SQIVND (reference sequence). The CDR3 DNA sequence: TGTGCCAGTAGGGATTTGGTCAATGAGCAGTTCTTC. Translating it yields CASRDLVNEQFF.

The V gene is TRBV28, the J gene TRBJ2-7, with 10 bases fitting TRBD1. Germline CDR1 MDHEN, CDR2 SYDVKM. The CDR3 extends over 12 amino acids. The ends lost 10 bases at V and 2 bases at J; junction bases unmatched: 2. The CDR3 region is CAIGQGAYEQYF. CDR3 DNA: TGTGCCATTGGACAGGGGGCCTACGAGCAGTACTTC.

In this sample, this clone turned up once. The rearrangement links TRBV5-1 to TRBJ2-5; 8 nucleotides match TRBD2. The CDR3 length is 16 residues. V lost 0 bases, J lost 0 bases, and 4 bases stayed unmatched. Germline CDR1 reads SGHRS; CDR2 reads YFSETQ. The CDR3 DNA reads TGCGCCAGCAGCTTGGGGCCTAGCGGGTACCAAGAGACCCAGTACTTC. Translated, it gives CASSLGPSGYQETQYF.

In nucleotides, the CDR3 is TGTGCCAGCAGCTTAGCGCAACGTGGGGTCTCGAATAACTATGGCTACACCTTC. This sequence encodes CASSLAQRGVSNNYGYTF. The chain couples TRBV7-9 to TRBJ1-2, with D uncertain. V was cut by 0 bases and J by 1 base, with 18 bases left in between. Germline V gene data show CDR1 as SEHNR and CDR2 as FQNEAQ (reference sequence). The CDR3 consists of 18 residues. The full variable domain, completed using reference TRBV7-9 and TRBJ1-2, is DTGVSQNPRHKITKRGQNVTFRCDPISEHNRLYWYRQTLGQGPEFLTYFQNEAQLEKSRLLSDRFSAERPKGSFSTLEIQRTEQGDSAMYLCASSLAQRGVSNNYGYTFGSGTRLTVV.

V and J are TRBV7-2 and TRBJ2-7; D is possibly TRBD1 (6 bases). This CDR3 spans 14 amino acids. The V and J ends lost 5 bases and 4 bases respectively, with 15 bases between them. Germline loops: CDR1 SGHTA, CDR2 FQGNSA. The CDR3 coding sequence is TGTGCCAGCAGCCCCAAGGGGGTCGATTACGAGCAGTACTTC. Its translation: CASSPKGVDYEQYF.

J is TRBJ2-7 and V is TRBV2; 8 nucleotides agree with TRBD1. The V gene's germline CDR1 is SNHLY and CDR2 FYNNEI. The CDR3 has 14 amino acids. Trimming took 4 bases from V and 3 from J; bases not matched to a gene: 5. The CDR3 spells CASSGGTGFYEQYF. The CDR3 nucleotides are TGTGCCAGCAGTGGGGGGACAGGATTCTACGAGCAGTACTTC.

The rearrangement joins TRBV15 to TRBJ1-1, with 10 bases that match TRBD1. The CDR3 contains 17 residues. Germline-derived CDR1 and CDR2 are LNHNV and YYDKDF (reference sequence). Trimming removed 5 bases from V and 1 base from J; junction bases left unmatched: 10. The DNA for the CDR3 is TGTGCCACCAGCGGGACAGGGGAGCTTGGCAGGAACACTGAAGCTTTCTTT. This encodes CATSGTGELGRNTEAFF.

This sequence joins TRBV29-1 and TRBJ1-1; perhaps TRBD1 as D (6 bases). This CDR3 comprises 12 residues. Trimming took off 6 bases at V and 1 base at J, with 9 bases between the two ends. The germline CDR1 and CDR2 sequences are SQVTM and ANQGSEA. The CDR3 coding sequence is TGCAGCGTCCGACAGGCGAACACTGAAGCTTTCTTT. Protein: CSVRQANTEAFF.

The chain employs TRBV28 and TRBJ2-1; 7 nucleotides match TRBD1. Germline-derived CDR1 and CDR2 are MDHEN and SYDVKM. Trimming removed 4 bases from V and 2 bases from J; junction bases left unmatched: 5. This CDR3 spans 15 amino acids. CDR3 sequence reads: CASSSHDRAYNEQFF. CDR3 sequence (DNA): TGTGCCAGCAGTTCCCATGACAGGGCCTACAATGAGCAGTTCTTC.

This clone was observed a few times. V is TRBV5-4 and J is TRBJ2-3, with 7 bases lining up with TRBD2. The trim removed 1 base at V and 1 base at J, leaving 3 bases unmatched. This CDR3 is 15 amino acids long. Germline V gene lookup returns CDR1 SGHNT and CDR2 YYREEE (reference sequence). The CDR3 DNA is TGTGCCAGCAGCTTGTTCGGACTAGGCACAGATACGCAGTATTTT. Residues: CASSLFGLGTDTQYF.

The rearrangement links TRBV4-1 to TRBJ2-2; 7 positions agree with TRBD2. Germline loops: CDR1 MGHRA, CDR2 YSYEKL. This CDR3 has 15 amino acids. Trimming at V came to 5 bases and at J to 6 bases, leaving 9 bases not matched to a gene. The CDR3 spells CASSRIESGAGELFF. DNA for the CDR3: TGCGCCAGCAGCAGAATTGAGAGCGGGGCCGGGGAGCTGTTTTTT.

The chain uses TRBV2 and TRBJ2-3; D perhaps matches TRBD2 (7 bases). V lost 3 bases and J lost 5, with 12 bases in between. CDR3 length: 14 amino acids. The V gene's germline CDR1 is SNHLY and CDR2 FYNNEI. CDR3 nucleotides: TGTGCCAGCAGTGACGGGGGGCAGAAAGATACGCAGTATTTT. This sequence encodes CASSDGGQKDTQYF.